The 19 T cell receptor beta chains below come from one sample, sequenced in a study of T cells in Graves' hyperthyroidism and ophthalmopathy. It was RNA transcripts that yielded the amplified TCR beta CDR3 regions. TCR CDR3 regions were first amplified by RT-PCR with HTBI primers. TCRdb redid the calling of the multiplex PCR reads with MiXCR, one entry per CDR3 protein. This table holds 300,000 to 450,000 distinct CDR3 sequences, 17% found once. The sample comprised blood. These receptors were obtained from a woman in her twenties or thirties with Graves' hyperthyroidism that later progressed to Graves' ophthalmopathy.

The rearrangement links TRBV6-1 to TRBJ1-1, with D possibly TRBD1 on 6 matching bases. This CDR3 has 13 residues. V was trimmed by 10 bases and J by 0 bases, leaving 12 bases between them. The V gene's germline CDR1 is MNHNS and CDR2 SASEGT. The CDR3 spells CATSDSMNTEAFF. Written as DNA, the CDR3 is TGTGCCACATCGGACAGTATGAACACTGAAGCTTTCTTT.

A few counts support this clonotype. The chain has TRBV5-4 and TRBJ1-6; D possibly corresponds to TRBD1 (6 bases). Germline V gene sequence: CDR1 SGHNT, CDR2 YYREEE (reference sequence). The CDR3 spans 14 residues. The V and J ends lost 4 bases and 14 bases respectively, with 19 bases between them. The CDR3 protein is CASSTGQLGRSLHF. DNA of the CDR3: TGTGCCAGCAGCACCGGACAGCTAGGTCGATCCCTCCACTTT.

This clonotype has a count of ten or more. The chain links TRBV11-2 to TRBJ2-1; D perhaps matches TRBD2 (6 bases). From germline, CDR1 is SGHAT and CDR2 FQNNGV. This CDR3 is built from 16 residues. Trimming pared 4 bases from V and 3 bases from J, leaving 16 bases between. The CDR3 is CASSSSGLDVYNEQFF. In nucleotides, the CDR3 is TGTGCCAGCAGCTCAAGCGGGTTAGATGTCTACAATGAGCAGTTCTTC.

This clonotype has a handful of counts. CDR3 coding DNA: TGCAGCGTTGATACCCAGGACTATGGCTACACCTTC. It specifies CSVDTQDYGYTF. The chain recombines TRBV29-1 with TRBJ1-2, with no clear D. The CDR3 contains 12 residues. Germline CDR1 is SQVTM and CDR2 is ANQGSEA. Trimming pared 3 bases from V and 3 bases from J, leaving 8 bases between.

This chain links TRBV19 with TRBJ2-7; TRBD1 aligns across 10 bases. This CDR3 spans 13 amino acids. Looked up from germline, CDR1 is LNHDA and CDR2 is SQIVND (reference sequence). The trim removed 7 bases at V and 1 base at J, leaving 1 base unmatched. CDR3 nucleotides: TGTGCCAGTATGGACAGGGGGTCCTACGAGCAGTACTTC. Residues: CASMDRGSYEQYF.

In this sample, this clonotype turned up a few times. This chain uses TRBV30 with TRBJ2-5; D not certain. This CDR3 is built from 12 residues. The germline gives CDR1 GTSNPN, CDR2 SVGIG (reference sequence). With 2 bases removed from V and 0 bases from J, the gap between germline ends came to 4 bases. The DNA of the CDR3 is TGTGCCTGGAGTCGCTACCAAGAGACCCAGTACTTC. Its protein is CAWSRYQETQYF.

As to this clonotype: A much bigger clone sits one base away, suggesting this may be a read error. This sequence joins TRBV20-1 and TRBJ2-3, with 7 positions matching TRBD2. This CDR3 has 17 residues. Germline CDR1 DFQATT, CDR2 SNEGSKA (reference sequence). Trimming at V came to 0 bases and at J to 4 bases, leaving 13 bases not matched to a gene. The CDR3 here is CSARDPGEPTSADTQYF. The CDR3, as DNA: TGCAGTGCTAGAGATCCAGGCGAACCAACTAGCGCAGATACGCAGTATTTT.

This clonotype was counted many times. The CDR3 protein is CSAQGLATSYNEQFF. CDR3 DNA: TGCAGTGCACAGGGACTAGCGACATCCTACAATGAGCAGTTCTTC. This rearrangement joins TRBV20-1 to TRBJ2-1; 10 bases align to TRBD2. The CDR3 has 15 amino acids. The J segment lost 1 base and the V segment lost 6 bases, leaving 6 bases of the junction unmatched. Germline-derived CDR1 and CDR2 are DFQATT and SNEGSKA (reference sequence).

The rearrangement links TRBV6-2 or TRBV6-3 to TRBJ1-5; D ambiguous. CDR1 and CDR2 (germline): MNHEY, SVGEGT. V was pared by 8 bases and J by 5 bases, with 16 bases between. This CDR3 contains 14 residues. The CDR3 sequence is CASGPNSVHQPQHF. The DNA for the CDR3 is TGTGCCAGCGGCCCCAACAGTGTTCATCAGCCCCAGCATTTT.

A word on this clonotype: A much larger clone differs by one base, so this may be a read error. The CDR3 end shows no conserved phenylalanine or tryptophan, and so a read error is likely. V and J are TRBV20-1 and TRBJ2-7; tentative D call: TRBD2 (6 bases). In germline, CDR1 is DFQATT, CDR2 SNEGSKA (reference sequence). V dropped 4 bases and J dropped 5 bases, with 15 bases sitting between them. This CDR3 is 13 amino acids long. The DNA for the CDR3 is TGCAGTGCTACAGGTTGGGGGAGGAACGAGCAGTACCTC. It codes for CSATGWGRNEQYL.

This clonotype was seen many times. The genes are TRBV20-1 and TRBJ1-6, with D maybe TRBD1 (6 bases). V lost 3 bases and J lost 6, with 15 bases in between. The CDR3 extends over 15 amino acids. The V gene's germline CDR1 is DFQATT and CDR2 SNEGSKA (reference sequence). DNA of the CDR3: TGCAGTGCTAGGCGGGGGGGGCCCTTTAATTCACCCCTCCACTTT. It is translated as CSARRGGPFNSPLHF.

As to this clonotype: This clone may be a read error of a much larger clone one base away. The chain couples TRBV18 to TRBJ2-5, with TRBD2 matching over 13 bases. CDR3 length: 17 residues. CDR1 is KGHSH, CDR2 LQKENI, per germline. The CDR3 reads CASSPRPGLAGQETHYF. The CDR3 region has the DNA TGTGCCAGCTCACCACGCCCGGGACTAGCGGGGCAAGAGACCCACTACTTC.

This clonotype has at least ten counts. The V gene is TRBV18, the J gene TRBJ2-7; the D gene is possibly TRBD1 (6 bases). Deletions cut 3 bases from V and 3 bases from J, with 9 bases between. CDR1 and CDR2 from the germline V gene are KGHSH and LQKENI. The CDR3 is made up of 13 amino acids. CDR3 region: CASSPARGYEQYF. CDR3 sequence (DNA): TGTGCCAGCTCACCCGCCAGGGGCTACGAGCAGTACTTC.

This clonotype showed up many times. The chain has TRBV10-3 and TRBJ2-1, with TRBD2 matching 9 bases. With 3 bases clipped from V and 6 bases from J, the junction kept 9 bases outside the gene matches. The CDR3 extends over 16 amino acids. Germline V lookup: CDR1 ENHRY, CDR2 SYGVKD. The chain's CDR3 is CAISDFSRGLANEQFF. In DNA, the CDR3 is TGTGCCATCAGTGACTTTAGTAGGGGACTAGCCAATGAGCAGTTCTTC.

This chain links TRBV7-3 with TRBJ2-4; D remains ambiguous. Germline V gene sequence: CDR1 SGHTA, CDR2 FQGTGA. The CDR3 has 14 amino acids. The ends were cut back, 5 bases at V and 2 bases at J, with 10 bases in the middle. CDR3 sequence reads: CASSPVVSKNIQYF. CDR3 in DNA: TGTGCCAGCAGCCCAGTAGTGTCCAAAAACATTCAGTACTTC.

The table lists this clonotype with many counts. The chain combines TRBV11-2 with TRBJ2-7; 10 nucleotides match TRBD1. Germline V gives CDR1 SGHAT, CDR2 FQNNGV. CDR3 length equals 16 residues. V lost 5 bases, J lost 4 bases, and 11 bases stayed unmatched. The CDR3 loop is CASSEQPGQGIYEQYF. The CDR3 DNA follows: TGTGCCAGCAGCGAGCAACCGGGACAGGGGATTTACGAGCAGTACTTC.

This clonotype appeared many times. The rearrangement links TRBV7-9 to TRBJ1-4; D not certain. Germline values: CDR1 SEHNR, CDR2 FQNEAQ (reference sequence). Trimming left V 5 bases short and J 8 bases short, with 18 bases between. The CDR3 contains 15 residues. The CDR3 protein is CASSPYEMTGEKLFF. CDR3 nucleotide sequence: TGTGCCAGCAGCCCCTACGAGATGACCGGGGAAAAACTGTTTTTT.

This clonotype came up a few times. J is TRBJ2-1 and V is TRBV4-1, with 13 bases identical to TRBD2. The CDR3 totals 15 residues. V gave up 5 bases and J gave up 5 bases; unmatched junction bases: 3. Germline-derived CDR1 and CDR2 are MGHRA and YSYEKL. This CDR3 is CASSKTSGGNNEQFF. CDR3 nucleotide sequence: TGCGCCAGCAGCAAGACTAGCGGGGGGAACAATGAGCAGTTCTTC.

Points on this clonotype: Compared with germline, one end of the junction differs, possibly owing to a read error. The gene calls are TRBV5-1 and TRBJ2-2, with TRBD1 matching 9 bases. The CDR3 has 15 residues. From germline, CDR1 is SGHRS and CDR2 YFSETQ. The CDR3 protein is CASSYGQGNTGELVF. CDR3 nucleotide sequence: TGCGCCAGCAGCTATGGACAGGGGAACACCGGGGAGCTGGTTTTT.